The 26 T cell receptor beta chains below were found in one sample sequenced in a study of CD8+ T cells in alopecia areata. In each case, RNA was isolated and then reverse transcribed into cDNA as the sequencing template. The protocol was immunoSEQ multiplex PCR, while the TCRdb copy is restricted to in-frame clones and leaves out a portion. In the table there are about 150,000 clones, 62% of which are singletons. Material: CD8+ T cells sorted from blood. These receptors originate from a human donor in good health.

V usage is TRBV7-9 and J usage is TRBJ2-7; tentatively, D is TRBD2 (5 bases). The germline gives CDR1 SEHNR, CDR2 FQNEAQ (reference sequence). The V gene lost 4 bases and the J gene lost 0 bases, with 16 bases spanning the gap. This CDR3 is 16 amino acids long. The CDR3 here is CASSWTTGKSSYEQYF. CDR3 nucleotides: TGTGCCAGCAGCTGGACGACCGGGAAGAGCTCCTACGAGCAGTACTTC. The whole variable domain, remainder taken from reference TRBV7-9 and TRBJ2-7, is DTGVSQNPRHKITKRGQNVTFRCDPISEHNRLYWYRQTLGQGPEFLTYFQNEAQLEKSRLLSDRFSAERPKGSFSTLEIQRTEQGDSAMYLCASSWTTGKSSYEQYFGPGTRLTVT.

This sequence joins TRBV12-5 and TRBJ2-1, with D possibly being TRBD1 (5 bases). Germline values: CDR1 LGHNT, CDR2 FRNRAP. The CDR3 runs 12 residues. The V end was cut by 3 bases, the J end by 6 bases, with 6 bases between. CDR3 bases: TGTGCTAGTGGTTTTCAGGGCAATGAGCAGTTCTTC. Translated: CASGFQGNEQFF.

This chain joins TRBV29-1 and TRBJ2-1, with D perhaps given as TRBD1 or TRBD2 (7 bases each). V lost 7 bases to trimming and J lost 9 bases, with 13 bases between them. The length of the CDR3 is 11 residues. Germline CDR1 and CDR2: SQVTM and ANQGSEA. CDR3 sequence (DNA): TGCAGCGCCCAGCGGGACAGTGAGCAGTTCTTC. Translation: CSAQRDSEQFF.

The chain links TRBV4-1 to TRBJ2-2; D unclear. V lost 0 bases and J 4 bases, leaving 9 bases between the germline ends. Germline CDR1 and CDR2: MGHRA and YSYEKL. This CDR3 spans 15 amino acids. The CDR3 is CASSQEASFTGELFF. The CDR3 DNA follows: TGCGCCAGCAGCCAAGAGGCTTCTTTCACCGGGGAGCTGTTTTTT.

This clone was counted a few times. CDR3 in amino acids: CASSLAPSGTYYEQYF. The CDR3 coding sequence is TGTGCCAGCAGCTTAGCCCCTAGCGGGACCTACTACGAGCAGTACTTC. The rearrangement joins TRBV11-3 to TRBJ2-7; TRBD2 aligns across 9 bases. The CDR3 is 16 amino acids. Per the germline V gene, CDR1 is SGHNT and CDR2 is YENEEA. V gave up 1 base and J gave up 3 bases; unmatched junction bases: 7.

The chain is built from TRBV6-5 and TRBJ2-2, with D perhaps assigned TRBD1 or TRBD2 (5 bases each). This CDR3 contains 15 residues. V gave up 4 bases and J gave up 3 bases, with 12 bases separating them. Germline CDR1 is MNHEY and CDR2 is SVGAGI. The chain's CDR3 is CASSSGTQDTGELFF. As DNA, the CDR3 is TGTGCCAGCAGTTCCGGGACCCAGGACACCGGGGAGCTGTTTTTT.

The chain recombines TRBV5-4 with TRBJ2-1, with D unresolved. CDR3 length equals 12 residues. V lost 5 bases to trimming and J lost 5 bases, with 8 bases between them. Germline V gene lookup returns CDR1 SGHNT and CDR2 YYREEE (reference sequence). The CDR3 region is CASSRGDNEQFF. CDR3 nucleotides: TGTGCCAGCAGTCGAGGTGACAATGAGCAGTTCTTC.

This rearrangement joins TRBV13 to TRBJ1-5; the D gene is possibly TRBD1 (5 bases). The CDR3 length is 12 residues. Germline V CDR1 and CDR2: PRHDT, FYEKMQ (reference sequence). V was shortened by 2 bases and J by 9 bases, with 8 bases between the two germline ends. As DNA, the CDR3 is TGTGCCAGCAGCTTAAGCGGGGGGCCCCAGCATTTT. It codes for CASSLSGGPQHF.

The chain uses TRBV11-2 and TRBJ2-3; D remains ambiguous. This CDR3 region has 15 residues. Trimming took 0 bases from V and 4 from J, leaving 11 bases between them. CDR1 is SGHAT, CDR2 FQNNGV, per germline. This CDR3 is CASSLERKYSDTQYF. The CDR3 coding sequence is TGTGCCAGCAGCTTAGAGCGGAAATACTCAGATACGCAGTATTTT.

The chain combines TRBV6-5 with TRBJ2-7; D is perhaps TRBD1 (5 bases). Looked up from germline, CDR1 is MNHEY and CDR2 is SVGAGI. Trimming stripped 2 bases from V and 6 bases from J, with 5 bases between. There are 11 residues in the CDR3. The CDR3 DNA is TGTGCCAGCAGTTACCAGGGCGAGCAGTACTTC. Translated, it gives CASSYQGEQYF.

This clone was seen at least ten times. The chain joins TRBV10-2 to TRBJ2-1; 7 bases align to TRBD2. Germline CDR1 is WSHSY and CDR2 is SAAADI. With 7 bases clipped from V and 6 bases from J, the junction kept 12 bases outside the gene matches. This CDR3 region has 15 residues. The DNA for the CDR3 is TGCGCCAGCACCGCCACTAGCGAGGGAGGCAATGAGCAGTTCTTC. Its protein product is CASTATSEGGNEQFF.

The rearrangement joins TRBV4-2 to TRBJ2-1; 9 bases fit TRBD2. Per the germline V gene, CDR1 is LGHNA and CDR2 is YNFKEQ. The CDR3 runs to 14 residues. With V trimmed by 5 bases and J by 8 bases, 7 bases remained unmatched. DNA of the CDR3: TGTGCCAGCAGCAAGGGACTAGCATCCGATGAGCAGTTCTTC. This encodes CASSKGLASDEQFF.

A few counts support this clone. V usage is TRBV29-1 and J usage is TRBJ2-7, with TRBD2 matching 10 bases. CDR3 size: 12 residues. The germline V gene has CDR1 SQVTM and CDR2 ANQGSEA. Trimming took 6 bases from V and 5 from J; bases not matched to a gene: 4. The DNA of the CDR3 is TGCAGCGTGCTAGCGGGAGTTGACGAGCAGTACTTC. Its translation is CSVLAGVDEQYF.

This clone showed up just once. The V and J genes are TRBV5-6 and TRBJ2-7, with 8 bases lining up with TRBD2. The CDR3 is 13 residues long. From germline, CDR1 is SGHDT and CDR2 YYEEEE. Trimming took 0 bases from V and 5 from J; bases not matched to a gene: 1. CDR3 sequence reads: CASSLVAGNEQYF. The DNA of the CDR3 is TGTGCCAGCAGCTTGGTAGCGGGGAACGAGCAGTACTTC. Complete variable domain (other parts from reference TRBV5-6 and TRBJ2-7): DAGVTQSPTHLIKTRGQQVTLRCSPKSGHDTVSWYQQALGQGPQFIFQYYEEEERQRGNFPDRFSGHQFPNYSSELNVNALLLGDSALYLCASSLVAGNEQYFGPGTRLTVT.

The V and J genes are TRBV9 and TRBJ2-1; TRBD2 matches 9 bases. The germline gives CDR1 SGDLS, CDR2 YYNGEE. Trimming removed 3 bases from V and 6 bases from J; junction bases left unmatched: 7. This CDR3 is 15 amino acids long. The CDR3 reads CASSATGTSTNEQFF. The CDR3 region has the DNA TGTGCCAGCAGCGCGACCGGGACTAGCACCAATGAGCAGTTCTTC.

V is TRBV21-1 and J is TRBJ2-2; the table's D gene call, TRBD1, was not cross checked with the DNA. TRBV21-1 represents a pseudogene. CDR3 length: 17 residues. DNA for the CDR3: TGTGCCAGCAGAAAAAACTCTTTCAGGACGAACACCGGGGAGCTGTTTTTT. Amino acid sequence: CASRKNSFRTNTGELFF.

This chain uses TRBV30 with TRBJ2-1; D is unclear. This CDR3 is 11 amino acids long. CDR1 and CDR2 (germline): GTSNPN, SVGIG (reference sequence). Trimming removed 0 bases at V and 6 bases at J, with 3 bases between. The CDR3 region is CAWSVGNEQFF. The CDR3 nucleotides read TGTGCCTGGAGTGTTGGCAATGAGCAGTTCTTC.

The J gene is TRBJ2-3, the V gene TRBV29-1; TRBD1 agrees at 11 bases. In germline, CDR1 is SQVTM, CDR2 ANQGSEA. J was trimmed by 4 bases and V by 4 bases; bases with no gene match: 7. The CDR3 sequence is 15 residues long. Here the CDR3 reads CSVAGQGAPPDTQYF. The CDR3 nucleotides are TGCAGCGTTGCTGGACAGGGGGCGCCCCCAGATACGCAGTATTTT.

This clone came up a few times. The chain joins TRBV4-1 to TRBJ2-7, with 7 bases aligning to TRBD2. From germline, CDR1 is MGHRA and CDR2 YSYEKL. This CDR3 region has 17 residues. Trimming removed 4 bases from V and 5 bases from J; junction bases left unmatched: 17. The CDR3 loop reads CASSLLPAGGGVDEQYF. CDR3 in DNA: TGCGCCAGCAGCCTCCTCCCCGCCGGGGGAGGGGTCGACGAGCAGTACTTC.

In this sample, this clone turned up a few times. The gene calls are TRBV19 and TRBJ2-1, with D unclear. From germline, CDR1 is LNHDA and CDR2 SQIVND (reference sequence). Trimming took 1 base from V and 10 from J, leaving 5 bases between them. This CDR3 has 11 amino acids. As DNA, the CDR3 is TGTGCCAGTAGTATAGGCCGGGAGCAGTTCTTC. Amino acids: CASSIGREQFF.

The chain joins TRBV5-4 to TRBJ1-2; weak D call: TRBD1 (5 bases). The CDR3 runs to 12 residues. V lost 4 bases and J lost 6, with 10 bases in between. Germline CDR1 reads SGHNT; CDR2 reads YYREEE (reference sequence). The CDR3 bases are TGTGCCAGCAGCGACAGCCAGGATGGCTACACCTTC. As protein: CASSDSQDGYTF.

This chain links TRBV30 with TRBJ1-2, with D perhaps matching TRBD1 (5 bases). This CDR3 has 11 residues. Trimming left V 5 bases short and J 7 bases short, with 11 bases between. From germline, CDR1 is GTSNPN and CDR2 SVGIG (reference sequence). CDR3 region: CAWADSIGYTF. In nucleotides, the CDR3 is TGTGCCTGGGCCGACAGCATTGGCTACACCTTC.

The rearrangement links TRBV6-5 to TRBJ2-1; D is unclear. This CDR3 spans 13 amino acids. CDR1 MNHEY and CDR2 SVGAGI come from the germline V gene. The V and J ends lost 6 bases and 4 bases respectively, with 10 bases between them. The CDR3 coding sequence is TGTGCCAGCAGGGAACACAGTTACAATGAGCAGTTCTTC. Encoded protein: CASREHSYNEQFF.

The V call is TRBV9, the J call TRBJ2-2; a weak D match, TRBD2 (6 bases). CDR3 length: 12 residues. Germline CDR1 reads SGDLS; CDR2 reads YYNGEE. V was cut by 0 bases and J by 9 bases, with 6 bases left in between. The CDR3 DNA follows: TGTGCCAGCAGCGTAGGCGGGAGGGAGCTGTTTTTT. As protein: CASSVGGRELFF.

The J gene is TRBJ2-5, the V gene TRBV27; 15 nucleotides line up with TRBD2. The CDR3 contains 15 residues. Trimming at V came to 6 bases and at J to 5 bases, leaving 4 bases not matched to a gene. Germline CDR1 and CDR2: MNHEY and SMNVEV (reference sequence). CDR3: CASSRGTSGRETQYF. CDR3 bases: TGTGCCAGCAGCAGGGGGACTAGCGGGAGGGAGACCCAGTACTTC.

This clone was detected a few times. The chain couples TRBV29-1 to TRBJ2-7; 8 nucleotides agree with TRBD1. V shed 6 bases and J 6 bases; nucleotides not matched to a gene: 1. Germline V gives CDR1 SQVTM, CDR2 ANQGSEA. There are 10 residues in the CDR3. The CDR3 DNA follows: TGCAGCGTCGGGACAGGCGAGCAGTACTTC. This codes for CSVGTGEQYF.